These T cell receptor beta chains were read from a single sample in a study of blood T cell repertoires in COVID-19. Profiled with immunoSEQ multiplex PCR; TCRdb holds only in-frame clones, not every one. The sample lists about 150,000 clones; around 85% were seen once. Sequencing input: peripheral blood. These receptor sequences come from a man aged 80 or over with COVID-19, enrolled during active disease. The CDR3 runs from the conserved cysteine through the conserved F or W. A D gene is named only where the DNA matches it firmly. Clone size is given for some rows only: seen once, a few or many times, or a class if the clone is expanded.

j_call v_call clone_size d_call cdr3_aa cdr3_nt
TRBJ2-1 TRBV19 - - CASSIVMGLLYNEQFF TGTGCCAGTAGTATAGTGATGGGACTCCTCTACAATGAGCAGTTCTTC
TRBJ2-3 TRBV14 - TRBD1 CASSQQGAITDTQYF TGTGCCAGCAGCCAACAGGGGGCCATCACAGATACGCAGTATTTT
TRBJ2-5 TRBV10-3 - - CAISESAEETQYF TGTGCCATCAGTGAGTCGGCAGAAGAGACCCAGTACTTC
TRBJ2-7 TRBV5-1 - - CASSPGLESYEQYF TGCGCCAGCAGCCCGGGACTGGAGAGCTACGAGCAGTACTTC
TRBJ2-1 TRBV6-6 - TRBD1 CASSHGQGAMNEQFF TGTGCCAGCAGTCACGGACAGGGGGCTATGAATGAGCAGTTCTTC
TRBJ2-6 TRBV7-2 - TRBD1 CASSQEKPGQRSGANVLTF TGTGCCAGCAGCCAGGAGAAACCGGGACAGCGTTCTGGGGCCAACGTCCTGACTTTC
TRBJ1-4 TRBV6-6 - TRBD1 CASTRTGANEKLFF TGTGCCAGCACCCGAACAGGGGCTAATGAAAAACTGTTTTTT
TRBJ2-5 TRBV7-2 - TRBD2 CASSPAFSGVETQYF TGTGCCAGCAGCCCAGCGTTTAGCGGGGTAGAGACCCAGTACTTC
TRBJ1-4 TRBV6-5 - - CASRGDGTAEKLFF TGTGCCAGCAGAGGCGATGGGACTGCTGAAAAACTGTTTTTT
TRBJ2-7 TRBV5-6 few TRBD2 CASSGEGGQGPYEQYF TGTGCCAGCAGCGGCGAGGGAGGGCAGGGTCCCTACGAGCAGTACTTC
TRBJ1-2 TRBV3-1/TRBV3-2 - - CASSQEQSSIGYTF TGTGCCAGCAGCCAAGAACAGAGTTCTATCGGCTACACCTTC
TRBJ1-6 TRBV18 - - CASSPGFLQTNSPLHF TGTGCCAGCTCACCTGGATTCCTACAGACTAATTCACCCCTCCACTTT
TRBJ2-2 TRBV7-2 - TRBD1 CASSSRGRNTGELFF TGTGCCAGCAGCTCCAGGGGGCGCAACACCGGGGAGCTGTTTTTT
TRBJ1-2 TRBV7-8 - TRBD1 CASSSTGTGEGYTF TGTGCCAGCAGCTCCACCGGGACAGGGGAGGGCTACACCTTC
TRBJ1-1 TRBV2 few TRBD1 CASSEWSGGDTEAFF TGTGCCAGCAGTGAATGGTCAGGGGGAGACACTGAAGCTTTCTTT
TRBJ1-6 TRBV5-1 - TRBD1 CASSSQGIDNSPLHF TGCGCCAGCAGCTCACAGGGGATCGATAATTCACCCCTCCACTTT
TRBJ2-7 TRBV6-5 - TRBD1 CASKKGQGLYEQYF TGTGCCAGCAAAAAGGGACAGGGGTTGTACGAGCAGTACTTC
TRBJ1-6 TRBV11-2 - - CASSLAGAYNSPLHF TGTGCCAGCAGCTTAGCGGGGGCCTATAATTCACCCCTCCACTTT
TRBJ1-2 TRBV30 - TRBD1 CAWSRDRGTDGYTF TGTGCCTGGAGCCGGGACAGGGGAACCGATGGCTACACCTTC
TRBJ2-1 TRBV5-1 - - CASTGHLTDNEQFF TGCGCCAGCACCGGACACCTTACCGACAATGAGCAGTTCTTC
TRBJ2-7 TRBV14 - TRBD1 CASSIQGALYEQYF TGTGCCAGCAGCATACAGGGGGCCCTCTACGAGCAGTACTTC
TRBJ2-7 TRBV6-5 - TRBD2 CASRSTSGGHYEQYF TGTGCCAGCAGATCCACTAGCGGGGGACACTACGAGCAGTACTTC
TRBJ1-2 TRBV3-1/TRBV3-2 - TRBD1 CASRQGNYGYTF TGTGCCAGCAGACAGGGGAACTATGGCTACACCTTC
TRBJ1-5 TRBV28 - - CASRPSRLQGNQPQHF TGTGCCAGCAGACCTAGTAGACTACAGGGTAATCAGCCCCAGCATTTT
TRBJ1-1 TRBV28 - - CASSPMGGRNTEAFF TGTGCCAGCAGCCCGATGGGGGGGAGGAACACTGAAGCTTTCTTT
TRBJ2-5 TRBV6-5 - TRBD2 CASSGGARETQYF TGTGCCAGCTCCGGGGGGGCTCGAGAGACCCAGTACTTC
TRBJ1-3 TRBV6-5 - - CASTQSPGSGNTIYF TGTGCCAGCACGCAATCCCCAGGCTCTGGAAACACCATATATTTT
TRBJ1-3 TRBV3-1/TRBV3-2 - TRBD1 CASSQGQGGNTIYF TGTGCCAGCAGCCAAGGACAGGGGGGAAACACCATATATTTT
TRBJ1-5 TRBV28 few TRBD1 CASSNPPRWATGYSNQPQHF TGTGCCAGCAGCAATCCCCCCCGATGGGCGACAGGGTATAGCAATCAGCCCCAGCATTTT
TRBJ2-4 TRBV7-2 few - CASSLEPGGIQYF TGTGCCAGCAGCTTAGAACCCGGAGGCATTCAGTACTTC
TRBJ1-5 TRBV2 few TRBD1 CASRPGTGGQPQHF TGTGCCAGCAGACCCGGGACAGGGGGTCAGCCCCAGCATTTT
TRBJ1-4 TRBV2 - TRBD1 CTTGQGNEKLFF TGCACCACCGGACAGGGTAATGAAAAACTGTTTTTT
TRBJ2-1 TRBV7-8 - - CASSLSQGLNEQFF TGTGCCAGCAGCTTAAGCCAGGGGCTAAATGAGCAGTTCTTC
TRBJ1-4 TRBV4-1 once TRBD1 CASSPWPGTGGEKLFF TGCGCCAGCAGCCCCTGGCCTGGGACAGGGGGGGAAAAACTGTTTTTT
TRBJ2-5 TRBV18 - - CASLDVGGYQETQYF TGTGCCAGCCTTGACGTAGGGGGATACCAAGAGACCCAGTACTTC